This T cell receptor beta chain was identified in a study of blood T cell repertoires in COVID-19. This clone was detected only once. This CDR3 has 17 residues. Trimming stripped 3 bases from V and 6 bases from J, with 23 bases between. The V gene's germline CDR1 is SNHLY and CDR2 FYNNEI. Sequencing was performed with immunoSEQ multiplex PCR; in TCRdb, only in-frame clones are kept and a portion is missing. The table records around 620,000 clones, around 90% of them present only once. The chain is built from TRBV2 and TRBJ1-1, with a possible D match to TRBD1 (6 bases). The receptor was isolated from a woman younger than 35 with acute or convalescent COVID-19. Sequenced input: peripheral blood. The CDR3 sequence: CASSEAGRGGFRAEAFF. CDR3 nucleotide sequence: TGTGCCAGCAGTGAGGCGGGCAGGGGTGGTTTTAGGGCTGAAGCTTTCTTT.